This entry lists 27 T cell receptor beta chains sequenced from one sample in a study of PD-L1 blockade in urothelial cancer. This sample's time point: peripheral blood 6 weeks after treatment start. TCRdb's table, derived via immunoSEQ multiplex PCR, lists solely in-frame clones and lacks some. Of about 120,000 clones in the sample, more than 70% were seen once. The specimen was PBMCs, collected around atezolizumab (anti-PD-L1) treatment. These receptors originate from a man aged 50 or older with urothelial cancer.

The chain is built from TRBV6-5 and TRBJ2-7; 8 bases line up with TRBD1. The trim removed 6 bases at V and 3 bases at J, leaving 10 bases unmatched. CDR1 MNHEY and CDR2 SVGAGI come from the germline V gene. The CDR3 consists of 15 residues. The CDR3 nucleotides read TGTGCCAGCAGCCGCCCCGGGACAGGATACTACGAGCAGTACTTC. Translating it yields CASSRPGTGYYEQYF.

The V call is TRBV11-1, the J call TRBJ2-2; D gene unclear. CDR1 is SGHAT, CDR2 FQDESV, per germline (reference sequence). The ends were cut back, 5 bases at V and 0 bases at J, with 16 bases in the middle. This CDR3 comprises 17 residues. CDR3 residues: CASSKGGVRANTGELFF. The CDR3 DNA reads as TGTGCCAGCAGCAAAGGCGGTGTCCGGGCGAACACCGGGGAGCTGTTTTTT.

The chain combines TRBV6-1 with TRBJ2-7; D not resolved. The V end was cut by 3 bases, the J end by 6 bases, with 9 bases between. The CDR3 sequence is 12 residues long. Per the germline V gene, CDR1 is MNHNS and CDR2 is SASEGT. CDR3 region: CASSERSSEQYF. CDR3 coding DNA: TGTGCCAGCAGTGAGAGAAGTAGCGAGCAGTACTTC.

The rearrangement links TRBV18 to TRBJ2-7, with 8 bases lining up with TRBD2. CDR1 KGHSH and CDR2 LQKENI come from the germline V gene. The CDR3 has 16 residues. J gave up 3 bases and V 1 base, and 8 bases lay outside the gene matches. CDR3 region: CASSPRSAGVGYEQYF. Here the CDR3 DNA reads TGTGCCAGCTCACCACGTTCAGCGGGAGTTGGCTACGAGCAGTACTTC.

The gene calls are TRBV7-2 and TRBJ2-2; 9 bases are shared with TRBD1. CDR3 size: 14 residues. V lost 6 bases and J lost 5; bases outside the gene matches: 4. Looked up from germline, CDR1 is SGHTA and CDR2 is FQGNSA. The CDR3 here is CASRQGAQTGELFF. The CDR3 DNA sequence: TGTGCCAGCAGACAGGGGGCGCAGACCGGGGAGCTGTTTTTT.

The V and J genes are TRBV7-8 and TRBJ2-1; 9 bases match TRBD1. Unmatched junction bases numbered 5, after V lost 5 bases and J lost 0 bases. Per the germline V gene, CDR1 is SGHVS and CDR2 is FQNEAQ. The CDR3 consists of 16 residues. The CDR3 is CASSPRQGVSYNEQFF. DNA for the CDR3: TGTGCCAGCAGCCCGAGACAGGGGGTCTCCTACAATGAGCAGTTCTTC.

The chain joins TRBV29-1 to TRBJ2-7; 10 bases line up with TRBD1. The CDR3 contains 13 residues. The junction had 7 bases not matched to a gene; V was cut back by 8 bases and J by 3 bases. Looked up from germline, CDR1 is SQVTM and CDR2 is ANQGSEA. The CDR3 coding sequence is TGCAGCCCCGACCGGGACAGGGGCTACGAGCAGTACTTC. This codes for CSPDRDRGYEQYF.

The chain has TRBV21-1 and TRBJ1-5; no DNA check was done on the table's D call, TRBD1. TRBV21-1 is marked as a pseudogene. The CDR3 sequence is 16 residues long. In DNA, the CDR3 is TGTGCCAGCAAGTTAGTAGGCGACACCAGCAATCAGCCCCAGCATTTT. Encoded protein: CASKLVGDTSNQPQHF.

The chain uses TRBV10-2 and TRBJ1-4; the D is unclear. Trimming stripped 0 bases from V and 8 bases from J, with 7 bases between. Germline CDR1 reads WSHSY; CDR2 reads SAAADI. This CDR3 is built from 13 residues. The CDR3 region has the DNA TGCGCCAGCAGTGAGTCAGGAGGAGAAAAACTGTTTTTT. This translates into CASSESGGEKLFF.

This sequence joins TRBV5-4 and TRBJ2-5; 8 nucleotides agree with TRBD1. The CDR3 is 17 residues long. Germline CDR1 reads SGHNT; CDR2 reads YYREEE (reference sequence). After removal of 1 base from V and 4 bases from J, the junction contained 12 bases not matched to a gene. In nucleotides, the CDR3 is TGTGCCAGCAGCTTGTCGGACAGGGCTCTATCCGGAGAGACCCAGTACTTC. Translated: CASSLSDRALSGETQYF.

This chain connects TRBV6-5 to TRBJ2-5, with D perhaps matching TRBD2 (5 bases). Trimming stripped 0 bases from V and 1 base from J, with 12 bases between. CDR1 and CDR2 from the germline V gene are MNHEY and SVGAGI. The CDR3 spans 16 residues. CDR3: CASSYSGPRAQETQYF. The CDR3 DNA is TGTGCCAGCAGTTACTCTGGCCCGCGGGCCCAAGAGACCCAGTACTTC.

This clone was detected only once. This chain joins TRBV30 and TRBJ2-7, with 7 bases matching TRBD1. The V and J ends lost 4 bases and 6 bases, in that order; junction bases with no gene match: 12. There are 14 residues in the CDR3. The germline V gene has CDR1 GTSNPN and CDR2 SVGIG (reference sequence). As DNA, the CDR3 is TGTGCCTGGACCCCTCCCGGGACAGTGGGCGAGCAGTACTTC. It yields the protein CAWTPPGTVGEQYF.

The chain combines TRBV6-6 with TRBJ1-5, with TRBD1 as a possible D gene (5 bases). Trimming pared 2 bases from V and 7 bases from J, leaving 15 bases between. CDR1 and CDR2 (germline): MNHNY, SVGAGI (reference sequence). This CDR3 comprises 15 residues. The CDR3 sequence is CASSYDGRRGQPQHF. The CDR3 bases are TGTGCCAGCAGTTACGACGGGCGACGGGGGCAGCCCCAGCATTTT.

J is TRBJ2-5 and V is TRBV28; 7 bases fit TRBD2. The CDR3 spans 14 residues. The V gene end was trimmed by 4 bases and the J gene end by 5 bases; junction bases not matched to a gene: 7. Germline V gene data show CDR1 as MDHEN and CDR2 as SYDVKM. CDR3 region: CASSSRRGGETQYF. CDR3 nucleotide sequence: TGTGCCAGCAGTTCGAGGAGGGGAGGGGAGACCCAGTACTTC.

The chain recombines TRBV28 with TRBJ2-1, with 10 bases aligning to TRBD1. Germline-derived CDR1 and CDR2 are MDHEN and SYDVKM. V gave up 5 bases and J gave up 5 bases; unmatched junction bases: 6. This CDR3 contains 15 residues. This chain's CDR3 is CASSTGQGGNNEQFF. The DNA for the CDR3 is TGTGCCAGCAGTACCGGACAGGGGGGAAACAATGAGCAGTTCTTC.

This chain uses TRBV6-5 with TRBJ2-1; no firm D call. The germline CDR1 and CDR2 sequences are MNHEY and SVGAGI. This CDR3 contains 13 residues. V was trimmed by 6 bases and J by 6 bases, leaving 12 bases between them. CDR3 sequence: CASSRSSGNEQFF. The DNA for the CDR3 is TGTGCCAGCAGCCGGAGTTCGGGCAATGAGCAGTTCTTC.

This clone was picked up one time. This CDR3 is CASSSASGSGETQYF. The DNA of the CDR3 is TGTGCCAGCAGCTCTGCTAGCGGGAGTGGAGAGACCCAGTACTTC. The chain links TRBV7-2 to TRBJ2-5; TRBD2 agrees at 10 bases. Per germline, CDR1 SGHTA and CDR2 FQGNSA. J lost 4 bases, V lost 4 bases, and 6 bases had no gene match. The CDR3 contains 15 residues. The variable domain in full, with the rest retrieved from reference TRBV7-2 and TRBJ2-5, is GAGVSQSPSNKVTEKGKDVELRCDPISGHTALYWYRQSLGQGLEFLIYFQGNSAPDKSGLPSDRFSAERTGGSVSTLTIQRTQQEDSAVYLCASSSASGSGETQYFGPGTRLLVL.

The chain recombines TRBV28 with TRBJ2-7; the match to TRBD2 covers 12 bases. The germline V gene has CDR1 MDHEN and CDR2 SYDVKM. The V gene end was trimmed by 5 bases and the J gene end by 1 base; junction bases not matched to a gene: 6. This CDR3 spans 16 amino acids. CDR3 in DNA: TGTGCCAGCAGTACACCGGGACTAGCGGGTTCCTACGAGCAGTACTTC. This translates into CASSTPGLAGSYEQYF.

The DNA for the CDR3 is TGTGCCAGCAGCGTGCAGACTAGCGGGAGGGGCAATGAGCAGTTCTTC. The encoded protein is CASSVQTSGRGNEQFF. The chain is built from TRBV9 and TRBJ2-1; 14 nucleotides align to TRBD2. Germline CDR1 and CDR2: SGDLS and YYNGEE. The CDR3 extends over 16 amino acids. The V and J ends lost 2 bases and 6 bases, in that order; junction bases with no gene match: 4.

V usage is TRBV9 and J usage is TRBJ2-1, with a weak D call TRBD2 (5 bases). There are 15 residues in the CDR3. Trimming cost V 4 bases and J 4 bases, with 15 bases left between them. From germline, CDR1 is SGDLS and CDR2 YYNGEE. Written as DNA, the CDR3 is TGTGCCAGCAGCCCGCGAGAGGGTCGGTACAATGAGCAGTTCTTC. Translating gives CASSPREGRYNEQFF.

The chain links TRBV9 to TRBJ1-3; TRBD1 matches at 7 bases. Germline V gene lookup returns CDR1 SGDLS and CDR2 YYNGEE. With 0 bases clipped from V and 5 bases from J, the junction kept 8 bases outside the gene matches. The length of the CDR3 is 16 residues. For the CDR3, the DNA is TGTGCCAGCAGCGTAGGAGGGGCAGGGGGTCGAAACACCATATATTTT. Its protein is CASSVGGAGGRNTIYF.

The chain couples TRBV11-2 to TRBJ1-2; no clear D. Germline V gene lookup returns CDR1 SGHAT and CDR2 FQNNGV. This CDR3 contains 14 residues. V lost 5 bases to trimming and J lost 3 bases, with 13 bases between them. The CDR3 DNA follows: TGTGCCAGCAGCCTAGGAAAGCGGGACTATGGCTACACCTTC. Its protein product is CASSLGKRDYGYTF.

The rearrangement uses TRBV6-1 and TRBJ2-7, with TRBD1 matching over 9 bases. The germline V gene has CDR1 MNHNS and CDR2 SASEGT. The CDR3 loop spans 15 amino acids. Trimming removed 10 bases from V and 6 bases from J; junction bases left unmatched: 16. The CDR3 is CATSLGGTGWSEQYF. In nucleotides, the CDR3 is TGTGCCACCTCCCTCGGGGGGACAGGGTGGTCCGAGCAGTACTTC.

The CDR3 sequence: CASRTGNTGELFF. DNA of the CDR3: TGTGCCAGTAGGACAGGGAACACCGGGGAGCTGTTTTTT. V usage is TRBV9 and J usage is TRBJ2-2, with 7 bases fitting TRBD1. The CDR3 totals 13 residues. J lost 1 base, V lost 8 bases, and 2 bases had no gene match. The germline CDR1 and CDR2 sequences are SGDLS and YYNGEE. The full variable domain, with the rest looked up from reference TRBV9 and TRBJ2-2, is DSGVTQTPKHLITATGQRVTLRCSPRSGDLSVYWYQQSLDQGLQFLIQYYNGEERAKGNILERFSAQQFPDLHSELNLSSLELGDSALYFCASRTGNTGELFFGEGSRLTVL.

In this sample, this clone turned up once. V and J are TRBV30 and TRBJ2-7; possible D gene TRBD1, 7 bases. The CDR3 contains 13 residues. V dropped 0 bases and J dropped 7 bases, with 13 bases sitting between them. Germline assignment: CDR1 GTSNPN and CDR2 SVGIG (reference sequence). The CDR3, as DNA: TGTGCCTGGAGTGTATGGAGGGGGCTTGAGCAGTACTTC. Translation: CAWSVWRGLEQYF.

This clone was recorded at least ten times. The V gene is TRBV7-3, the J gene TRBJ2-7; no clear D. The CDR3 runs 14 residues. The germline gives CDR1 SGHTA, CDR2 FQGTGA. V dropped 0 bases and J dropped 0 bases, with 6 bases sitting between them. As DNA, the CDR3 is TGTGCCAGCAGCTTAACGGCCAGCTCCTACGAGCAGTACTTC. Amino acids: CASSLTASSYEQYF. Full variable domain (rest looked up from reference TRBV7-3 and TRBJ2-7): GAGVSQTPSNKVTEKGKYVELRCDPISGHTALYWYRQSLGQGPEFLIYFQGTGAADDSGLPNDRFFAVRPEGSVSTLKIQRTERGDSAVYLCASSLTASSYEQYFGPGTRLTVT.

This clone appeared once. The CDR3 DNA reads as TGTGCCAGCAGGAAAAACGGGGCGGGGGGCAATGAGCAGTTCTTC. Amino acid sequence: CASRKNGAGGNEQFF. The chain employs TRBV28 and TRBJ2-1; TRBD2 matches 8 bases. J was trimmed by 6 bases and V by 6 bases; bases with no gene match: 10. The CDR3 contains 15 residues. In germline, CDR1 is MDHEN, CDR2 SYDVKM. The whole variable domain, filled in from reference TRBV28 and TRBJ2-1, reads DVKVTQSSRYLVKRTGEKVFLECVQDMDHENMFWYRQDPGLGLRLIYFSYDVKMKEKGDIPEGYSVSREKKERFSLILESASTNQTSMYLCASRKNGAGGNEQFFGPGTRLTVL.